This T cell receptor (beta chain) stems from a study of response to subunit inactivated influenza vaccine (dated by TCRdb to 2016 to 2019). With regard to the full study: Deep quantitative T cell receptor repertoire profiling was used in the study to track responses to a trivalent subunit inactivated influenza vaccine. What the study reported, not specific to this receptor: The authors proposed that each seasonal influenza vaccination may bring in only a limited number of new T cells.

Based on the germline V gene, the CDR1 and CDR2 sequences are MNHNS and SASEGT. V is shortened by 7 bases, J by 6 bases, and the region joining them spans 16 bases. Measured from the cysteine to the phenylalanine, the CDR3 is 14 residues long. Kept here is only the CDR3 DNA, which spans 42 bases and is read in frame from base 1. The protocol used for the library was RT-PCR. Sequencing was carried out with an Illumina HiSeq 2500. TCRdb trimmed public reads at Q25 via fastp, called clones via MiXCR and kept in-frame beta chains. Rows with a matching CDR3 protein are joined into one entry that keeps the most common DNA and genes. This sample has some 850,000 distinct CDR3 sequences in its table, and around 20% of those were observed once. The top ten clones comprise roughly 10% of the sample. This clonotype was counted between two and nine times. Its antigen has not been determined. No quality values exist for individual bases; no much larger clone is one base distant.

The sequencing here drew on PBMCs from blood, taken less than 6 days after vaccination. The chain uses TRBV6-1 and TRBJ2-1; the D region may be TRBD1 or TRBD2, each matching 6 bases equally. The receptor's source is a man between 45 and 60 years old who received an inactivated influenza vaccine. Donor details come from another sample of the same person, matched by shared clones. The DNA reads as follows: TGTGCCAGCACCGATGGAGGGGGGCTCAATGAGCAGTTCTTC. Translated, it reads CASTDGGGLNEQFF.